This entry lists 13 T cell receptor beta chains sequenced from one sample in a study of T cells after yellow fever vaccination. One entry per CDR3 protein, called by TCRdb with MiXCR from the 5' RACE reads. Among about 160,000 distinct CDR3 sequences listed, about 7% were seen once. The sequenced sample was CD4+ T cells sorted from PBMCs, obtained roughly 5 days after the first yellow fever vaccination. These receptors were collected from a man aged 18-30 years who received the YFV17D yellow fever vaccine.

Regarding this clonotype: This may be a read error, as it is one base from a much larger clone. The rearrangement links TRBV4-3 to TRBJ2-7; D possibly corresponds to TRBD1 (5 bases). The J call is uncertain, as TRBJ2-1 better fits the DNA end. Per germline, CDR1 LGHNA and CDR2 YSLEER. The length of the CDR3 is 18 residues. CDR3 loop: CASSQNSAVGRDTYEQFF. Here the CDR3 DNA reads TGCGCCAGCAGCCAAAATTCCGCCGTAGGCAGGGATACATACGAGCAGTTCTTC.

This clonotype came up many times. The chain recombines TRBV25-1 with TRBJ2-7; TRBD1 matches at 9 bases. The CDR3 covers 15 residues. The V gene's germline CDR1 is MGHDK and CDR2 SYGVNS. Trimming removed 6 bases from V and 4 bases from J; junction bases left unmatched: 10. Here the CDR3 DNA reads TGTGCCAGCAGCGCCTTTGAGGACAGGGGTTACGAGCAGTACTTC. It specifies CASSAFEDRGYEQYF.

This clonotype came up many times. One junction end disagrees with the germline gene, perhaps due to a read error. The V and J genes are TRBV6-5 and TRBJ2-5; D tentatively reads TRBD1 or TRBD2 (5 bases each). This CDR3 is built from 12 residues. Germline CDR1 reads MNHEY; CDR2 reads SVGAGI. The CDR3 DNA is TGTGCCAGCAGTTACTCCGGGGCCCGGTGGGACTTC. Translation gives CASSYSGARWDF.

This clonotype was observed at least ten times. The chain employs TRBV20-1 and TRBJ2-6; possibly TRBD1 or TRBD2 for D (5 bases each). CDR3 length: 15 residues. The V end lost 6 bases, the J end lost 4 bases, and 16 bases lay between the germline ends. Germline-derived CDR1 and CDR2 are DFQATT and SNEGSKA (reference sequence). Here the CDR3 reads CSANARGFGANVLTF. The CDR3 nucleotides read TGCAGTGCCAATGCCCGGGGCTTCGGGGCCAACGTCCTGACTTTC.

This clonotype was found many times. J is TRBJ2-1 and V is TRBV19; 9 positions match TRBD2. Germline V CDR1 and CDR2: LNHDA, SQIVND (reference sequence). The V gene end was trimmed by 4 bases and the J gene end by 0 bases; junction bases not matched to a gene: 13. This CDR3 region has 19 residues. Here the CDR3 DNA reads TGTGCCAGTAGTAGGGTCCCTAGCGGGGTGCTTAGCTCCTACAATGAGCAGTTCTTC. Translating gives CASSRVPSGVLSSYNEQFF.

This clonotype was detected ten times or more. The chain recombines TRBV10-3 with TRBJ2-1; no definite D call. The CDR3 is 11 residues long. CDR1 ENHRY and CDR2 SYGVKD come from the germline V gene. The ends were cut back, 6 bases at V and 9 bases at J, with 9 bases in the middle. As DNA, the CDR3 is TGTGCCATCAGCTCTTCCTTTGAGCAGTTCTTC. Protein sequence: CAISSSFEQFF.

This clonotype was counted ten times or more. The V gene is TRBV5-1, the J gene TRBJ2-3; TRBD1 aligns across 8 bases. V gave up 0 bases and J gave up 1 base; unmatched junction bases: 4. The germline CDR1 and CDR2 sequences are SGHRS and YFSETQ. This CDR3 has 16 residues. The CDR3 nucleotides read TGCGCCAGCAGCTTGGCCGTGACAGGGGGCACAGATACGCAGTATTTT. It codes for CASSLAVTGGTDTQYF.

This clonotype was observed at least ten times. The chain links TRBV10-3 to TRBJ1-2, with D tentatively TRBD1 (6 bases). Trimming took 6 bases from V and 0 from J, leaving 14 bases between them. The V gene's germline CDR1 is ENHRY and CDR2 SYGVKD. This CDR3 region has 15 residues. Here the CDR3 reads CAIRTTGISNYGYTF. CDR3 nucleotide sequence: TGTGCCATCAGGACAACAGGGATCTCTAACTATGGCTACACCTTC.

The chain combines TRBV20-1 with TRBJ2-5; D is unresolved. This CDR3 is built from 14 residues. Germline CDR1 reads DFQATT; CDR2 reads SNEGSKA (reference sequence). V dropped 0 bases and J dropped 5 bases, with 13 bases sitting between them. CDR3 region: CSARDAQPPETQYF. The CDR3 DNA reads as TGCAGTGCTAGAGATGCGCAGCCGCCTGAGACCCAGTACTTC.

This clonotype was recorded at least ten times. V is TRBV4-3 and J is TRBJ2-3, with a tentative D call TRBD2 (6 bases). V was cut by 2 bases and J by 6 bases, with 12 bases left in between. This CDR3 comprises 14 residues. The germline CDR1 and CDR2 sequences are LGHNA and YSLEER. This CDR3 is CASSQTRGKDTQYF. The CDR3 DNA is TGCGCCAGCAGCCAAACACGGGGGAAGGATACGCAGTATTTT.

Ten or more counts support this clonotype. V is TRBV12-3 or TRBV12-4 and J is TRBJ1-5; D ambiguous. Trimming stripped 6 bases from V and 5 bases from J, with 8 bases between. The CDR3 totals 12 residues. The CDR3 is CASRNSDQPQHF. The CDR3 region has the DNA TGTGCCAGCAGAAACTCGGATCAGCCCCAGCATTTT.

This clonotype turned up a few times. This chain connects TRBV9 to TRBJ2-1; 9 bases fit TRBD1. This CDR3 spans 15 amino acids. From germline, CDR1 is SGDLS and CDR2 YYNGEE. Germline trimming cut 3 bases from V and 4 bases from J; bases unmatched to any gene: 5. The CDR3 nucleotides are TGTGCCAGCAGCGAACAGGGGGCACAATACAATGAGCAGTTCTTC. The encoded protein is CASSEQGAQYNEQFF.

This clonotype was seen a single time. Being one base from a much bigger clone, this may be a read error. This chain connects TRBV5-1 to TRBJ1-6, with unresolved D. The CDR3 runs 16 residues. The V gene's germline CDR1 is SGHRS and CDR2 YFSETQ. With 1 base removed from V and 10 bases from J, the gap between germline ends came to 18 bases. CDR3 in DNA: TGCGCCAGCAGCTTGTATACGGATTCGGTAGGATCACCCCTCCACTTT. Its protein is CASSLYTDSVGSPLHF. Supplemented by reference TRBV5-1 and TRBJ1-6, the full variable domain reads KAGVTQTPRYLIKTRGQQVTLSCSPISGHRSVSWYQQTPGQGLQFLFEYFSETQRNKGNFPGRFSGRQFSNSRSEMNVSTLELGDSALYLCASSLYTDSVGSPLHFGNGTRLTVT.